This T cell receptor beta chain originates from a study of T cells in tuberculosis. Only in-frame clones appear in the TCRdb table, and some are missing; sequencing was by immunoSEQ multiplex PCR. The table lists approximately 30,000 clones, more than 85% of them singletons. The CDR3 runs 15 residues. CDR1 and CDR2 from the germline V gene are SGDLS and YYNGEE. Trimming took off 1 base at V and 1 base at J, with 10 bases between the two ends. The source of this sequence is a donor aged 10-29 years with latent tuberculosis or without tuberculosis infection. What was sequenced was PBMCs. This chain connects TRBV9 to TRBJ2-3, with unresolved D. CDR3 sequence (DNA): TGTGCCAGCAGCGTACCTGGCCAAGGCACAGATACGCAGTATTTT. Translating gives CASSVPGQGTDTQYF.